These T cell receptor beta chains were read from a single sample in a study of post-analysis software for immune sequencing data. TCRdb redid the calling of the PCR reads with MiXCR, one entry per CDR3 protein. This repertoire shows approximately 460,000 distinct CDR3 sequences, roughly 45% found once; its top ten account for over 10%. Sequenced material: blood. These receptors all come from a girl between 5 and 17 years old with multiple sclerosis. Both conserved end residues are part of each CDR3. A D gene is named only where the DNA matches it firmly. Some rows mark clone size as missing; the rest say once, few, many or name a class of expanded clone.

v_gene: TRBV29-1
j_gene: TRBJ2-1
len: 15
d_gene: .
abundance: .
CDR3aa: CSVAVGGTAGDEQFF
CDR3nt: TGCAGCGTTGCGGTGGGGGGCACCGCAGGCGATGAGCAGTTCTTC

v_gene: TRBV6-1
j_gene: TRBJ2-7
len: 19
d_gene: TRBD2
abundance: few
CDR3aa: CASSRRGTSGQFLSYEQYF
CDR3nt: TGTGCCAGCAGTCGCAGGGGGACTAGCGGGCAATTCCTCTCCTACGAGCAGTACTTC

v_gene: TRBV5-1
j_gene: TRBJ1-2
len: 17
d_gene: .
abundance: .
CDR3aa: CASSGSSRLKLQYGYTF
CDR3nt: TGCGCCAGCAGTGGCAGCAGTCGGCTAAAACTCCAATATGGCTACACCTTC

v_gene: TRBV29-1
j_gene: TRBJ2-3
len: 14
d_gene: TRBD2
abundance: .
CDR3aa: CSVVRRGSTDTQYF
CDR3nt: TGCAGCGTTGTGCGGCGGGGGAGCACAGATACGCAGTATTTT

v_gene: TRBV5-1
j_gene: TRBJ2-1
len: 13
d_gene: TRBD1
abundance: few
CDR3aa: CASSLGQADEQFF
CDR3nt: TGCGCCAGCAGCCTGGGACAGGCGGATGAGCAGTTCTTC

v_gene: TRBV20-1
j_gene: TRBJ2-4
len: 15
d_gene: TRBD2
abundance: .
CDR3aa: CSARGTTVAKNIQYF
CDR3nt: TGCAGTGCCCGTGGGACTACAGTAGCCAAAAACATTCAGTACTTC

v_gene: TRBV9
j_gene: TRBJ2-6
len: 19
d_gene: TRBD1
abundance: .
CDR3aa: CASSGHRGERFSGANVLTF
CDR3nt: TGTGCCAGCAGCGGACACAGGGGTGAGAGGTTTTCTGGGGCCAACGTCCTGACTTTC

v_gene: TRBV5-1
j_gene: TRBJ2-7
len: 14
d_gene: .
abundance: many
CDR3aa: CASSLDRSSYEQYF
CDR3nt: TGCGCCAGCAGCTTGGACAGGAGCTCCTACGAGCAGTACTTC

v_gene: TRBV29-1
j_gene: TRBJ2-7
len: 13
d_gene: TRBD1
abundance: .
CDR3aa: CSVNRGAPYEQYF
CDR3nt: TGCAGCGTTAACAGGGGGGCACCCTACGAGCAGTACTTC

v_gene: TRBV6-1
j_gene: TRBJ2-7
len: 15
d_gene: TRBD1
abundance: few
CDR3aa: CASSERRTGGHEQYF
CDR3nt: TGTGCCAGCAGTGAGCGGCGAACAGGGGGCCACGAGCAGTACTTC

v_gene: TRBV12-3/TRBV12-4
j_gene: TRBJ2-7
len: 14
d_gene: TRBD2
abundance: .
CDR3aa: CASSSGTRSYEQYF
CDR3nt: TGTGCCAGCAGCTCTGGGACTAGGTCCTACGAGCAGTACTTC

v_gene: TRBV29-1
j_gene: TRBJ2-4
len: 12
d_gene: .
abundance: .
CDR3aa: CSVDSKHYERYF
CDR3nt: TGCAGCGTTGACAGCAAGCACTACGAGCGGTACTTC

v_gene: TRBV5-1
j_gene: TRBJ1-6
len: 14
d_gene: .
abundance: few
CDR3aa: CASSLDPYNSPLHF
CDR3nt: TGCGCCAGCAGCTTGGATCCCTATAATTCACCCCTCCACTTT

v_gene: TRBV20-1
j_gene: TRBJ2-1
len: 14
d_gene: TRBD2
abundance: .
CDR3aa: CSAAPAGGYNEQFF
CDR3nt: TGCAGTGCTGCCCCAGCGGGAGGGTACAATGAGCAGTTCTTC

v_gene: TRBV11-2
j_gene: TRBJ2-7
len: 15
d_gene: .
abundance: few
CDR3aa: CASSLSPGLAYEQYF
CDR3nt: TGTGCCAGCAGCTTAAGCCCCGGGCTTGCCTACGAGCAGTACTTC

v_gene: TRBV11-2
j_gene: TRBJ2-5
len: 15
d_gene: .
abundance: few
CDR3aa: CASSAIKGIQETQYF
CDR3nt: TGTGCCAGCAGCGCCATTAAGGGGATCCAAGAGACCCAGTACTTC

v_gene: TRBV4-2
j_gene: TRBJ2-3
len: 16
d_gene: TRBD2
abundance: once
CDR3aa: CASSQEASGSTDTQYF
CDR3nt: TGTGCCAGCAGCCAAGAGGCTAGCGGGAGTACAGATACGCAGTATTTT

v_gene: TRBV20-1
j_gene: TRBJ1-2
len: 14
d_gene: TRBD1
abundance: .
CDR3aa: CSQGQGGSNYGHTF
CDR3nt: TGCAGTCAAGGACAGGGAGGATCTAACTATGGCCACACCTTC

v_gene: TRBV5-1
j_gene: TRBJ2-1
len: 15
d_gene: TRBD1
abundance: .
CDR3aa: CASSSGQGARNEQFF
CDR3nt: TGCGCCAGCAGCTCGGGTCAGGGGGCAAGAAATGAGCAGTTCTTC

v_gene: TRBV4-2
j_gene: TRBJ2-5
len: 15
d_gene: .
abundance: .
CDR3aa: CASSQGIRSGETQYF
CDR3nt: TGTGCCAGCAGCCAAGGGATCCGGAGCGGGGAGACCCAGTACTTC

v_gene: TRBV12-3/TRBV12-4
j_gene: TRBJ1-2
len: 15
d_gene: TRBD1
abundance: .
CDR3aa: CASSGARQGRSGYTF
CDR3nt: TGTGCCAGCAGTGGAGCCCGACAGGGTAGGAGTGGCTACACCTTC

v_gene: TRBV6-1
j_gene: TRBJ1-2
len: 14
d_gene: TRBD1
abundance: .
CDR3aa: CASPLPGTASGYTF
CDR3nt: TGTGCCAGTCCACTCCCCGGGACAGCGTCTGGCTACACCTTC

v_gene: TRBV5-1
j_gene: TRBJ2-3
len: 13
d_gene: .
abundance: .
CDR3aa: CASRVDTHDTQYF
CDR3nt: TGCGCCAGCAGAGTTGACACCCATGATACGCAGTATTTT

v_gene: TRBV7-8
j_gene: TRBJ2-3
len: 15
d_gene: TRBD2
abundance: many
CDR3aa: CASEGLAGGGDTQYF
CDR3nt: TGTGCCAGCGAGGGACTAGCGGGAGGAGGGGATACGCAGTATTTT

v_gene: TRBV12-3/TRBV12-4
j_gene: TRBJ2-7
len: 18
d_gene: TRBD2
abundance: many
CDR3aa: CASSSTGLAGVKPYEQYF
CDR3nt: TGTGCCAGCAGTTCTACGGGACTAGCGGGAGTGAAGCCCTACGAGCAGTACTTC

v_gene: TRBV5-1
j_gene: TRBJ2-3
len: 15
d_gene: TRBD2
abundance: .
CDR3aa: CASSQLAVSTDTQYF
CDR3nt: TGCGCCAGCAGCCAACTAGCGGTCAGCACAGATACGCAGTATTTT

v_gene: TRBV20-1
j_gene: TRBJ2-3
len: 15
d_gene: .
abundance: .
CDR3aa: CSAPPTVLNTDTQYF
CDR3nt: TGCAGTGCTCCCCCAACGGTTTTGAACACAGATACGCAGTATTTT

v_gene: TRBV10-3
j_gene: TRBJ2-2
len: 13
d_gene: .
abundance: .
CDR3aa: CAISSSDTGELFF
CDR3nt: TGTGCCATCTCGTCCAGTGACACCGGGGAGCTGTTTTTT

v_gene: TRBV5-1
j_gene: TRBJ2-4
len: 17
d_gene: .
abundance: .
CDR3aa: CASSGDLGPEAKNIQYF
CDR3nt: TGCGCCAGCAGCGGCGACCTCGGACCCGAAGCCAAAAACATTCAGTACTTC

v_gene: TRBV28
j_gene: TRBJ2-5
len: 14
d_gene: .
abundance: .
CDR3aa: CASSLSWQQETQYF
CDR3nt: TGTGCCAGCAGTTTATCTTGGCAGCAAGAGACCCAGTACTTC

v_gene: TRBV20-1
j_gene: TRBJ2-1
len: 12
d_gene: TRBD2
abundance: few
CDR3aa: CSASGRPNEQFF
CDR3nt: TGCAGTGCCAGCGGGAGACCCAATGAGCAGTTCTTC

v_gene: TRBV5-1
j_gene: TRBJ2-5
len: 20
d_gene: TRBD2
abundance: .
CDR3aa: CASSAPTRRLAGGPQETQYF
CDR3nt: TGCGCCAGCAGCGCCCCCACGCGACGACTAGCGGGAGGACCCCAAGAGACCCAGTACTTC

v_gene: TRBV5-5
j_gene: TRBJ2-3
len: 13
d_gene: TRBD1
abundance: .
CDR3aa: CASSGTVTDTQYF
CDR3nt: TGTGCCAGCTCGGGGACAGTCACGGATACGCAGTATTTT